This is a list of T cell receptor beta chains from one sample in a study of T cells in Graves' hyperthyroidism and ophthalmopathy. One entry per CDR3 protein results from TCRdb running MiXCR on the multiplex PCR reads. The table has a few hundred thousand distinct CDR3 sequences, 22% seen once. Sequences were obtained from blood. All receptors come from a woman in her sixties or seventies with Graves' ophthalmopathy. Both conserved end residues are part of each CDR3. The D gene is left open where the match is weak.

V gene: TRBV3-1
D gene: .
J gene: TRBJ2-3
CDR3 protein: CASSQDSVTSTDTQYF

V gene: TRBV7-9
D gene: TRBD1
J gene: TRBJ2-5
CDR3 protein: CASSFGGGQGVPETQYF

V gene: TRBV6-4
D gene: TRBD1
J gene: TRBJ1-2
CDR3 protein: CASSTRQGYGYTF

V gene: TRBV5-5
D gene: .
J gene: TRBJ1-1
CDR3 protein: CASSLPQGGGTEAFF

V gene: TRBV5-1
D gene: .
J gene: TRBJ2-2
CDR3 protein: CASRALAGNTGELFF

V gene: TRBV10-3
D gene: .
J gene: TRBJ2-7
CDR3 protein: CAIGGGAAYEQYF

V gene: TRBV7-3
D gene: .
J gene: TRBJ2-5
CDR3 protein: CASSLTAEETQYF

V gene: TRBV2
D gene: .
J gene: TRBJ1-3
CDR3 protein: CANQRGGDGNTIYF

V gene: TRBV2
D gene: .
J gene: TRBJ2-7
CDR3 protein: CASCPSGPYEQYF

V gene: TRBV15
D gene: TRBD2
J gene: TRBJ2-3
CDR3 protein: CATSRGGSADTHYF

V gene: TRBV20-1
D gene: TRBD2
J gene: TRBJ2-1
CDR3 protein: CTLGGRAPNEQFF

V gene: TRBV28
D gene: TRBD2
J gene: TRBJ2-1
CDR3 protein: CASSQSGRASNEQFF

V gene: TRBV10-3
D gene: .
J gene: TRBJ1-1
CDR3 protein: CAISEDRMNTEAFF

V gene: TRBV10-3
D gene: .
J gene: TRBJ2-1
CDR3 protein: CAISEREGLNEQFF

V gene: TRBV9
D gene: TRBD2
J gene: TRBJ2-5
CDR3 protein: CASSVIAGYQETQYF

V gene: TRBV28
D gene: .
J gene: TRBJ1-5
CDR3 protein: CASSLWSNQPQHF

V gene: TRBV20-1
D gene: TRBD1
J gene: TRBJ2-6
CDR3 protein: CSARAYRDRYSGANVLTF

V gene: TRBV7-9
D gene: TRBD1
J gene: TRBJ1-2
CDR3 protein: CASSLWGAGQNNYGYTF

V gene: TRBV3-1
D gene: .
J gene: TRBJ1-6
CDR3 protein: CASSIRVGNSPLHF

V gene: TRBV19
D gene: .
J gene: TRBJ1-2
CDR3 protein: CASSLGLSRAYGYTF

V gene: TRBV7-2
D gene: .
J gene: TRBJ1-6
CDR3 protein: CASSRDRINSPLHF

V gene: TRBV20-1
D gene: .
J gene: TRBJ2-1
CDR3 protein: CSAATPRGNEQFF

V gene: TRBV20-1
D gene: .
J gene: TRBJ1-1
CDR3 protein: CSARGQLNTEAFF

V gene: TRBV7-8
D gene: .
J gene: TRBJ1-1
CDR3 protein: CASSSSLNTEAFF

V gene: TRBV6-1
D gene: .
J gene: TRBJ1-1
CDR3 protein: CASSLVGQGRNSEAFF

V gene: TRBV5-6
D gene: .
J gene: TRBJ2-6
CDR3 protein: CASSQTGANVLTF

V gene: TRBV7-9
D gene: TRBD2
J gene: TRBJ2-5
CDR3 protein: CASSPVLAGRGYQETQYF

V gene: TRBV6-1
D gene: .
J gene: TRBJ1-2
CDR3 protein: CASSSPGSNYGYTF

V gene: TRBV3-1
D gene: TRBD2
J gene: TRBJ2-7
CDR3 protein: CASSQVRGVGEQYF

V gene: TRBV19
D gene: TRBD1
J gene: TRBJ2-7
CDR3 protein: CASRTGKGYEQYF

V gene: TRBV7-8
D gene: TRBD2
J gene: TRBJ2-2
CDR3 protein: CASNRRGRAGELFF

V gene: TRBV15
D gene: .
J gene: TRBJ1-1
CDR3 protein: CATSRDLLSTEAFF

V gene: TRBV10-3
D gene: TRBD1
J gene: TRBJ1-1
CDR3 protein: CAIRDRRMDEAFF

V gene: TRBV7-8
D gene: TRBD1
J gene: TRBJ1-1
CDR3 protein: CASSLGPAGGNTEAFF

V gene: TRBV11-1
D gene: TRBD2
J gene: TRBJ2-1
CDR3 protein: CASSHALSGGSYNEQFF

V gene: TRBV5-5
D gene: TRBD2
J gene: TRBJ2-7
CDR3 protein: CASSPEASGSYEQYF

V gene: TRBV20-1
D gene: .
J gene: TRBJ2-3
CDR3 protein: CSARGQNTDTQYF

V gene: TRBV5-6
D gene: .
J gene: TRBJ2-7
CDR3 protein: CASSWIERQAASYEQYF

V gene: TRBV18
D gene: TRBD1
J gene: TRBJ1-1
CDR3 protein: CASSPRGHLEAFF

V gene: TRBV7-3
D gene: .
J gene: TRBJ2-7
CDR3 protein: CASSLSAYSYEQYF

V gene: TRBV6-1
D gene: .
J gene: TRBJ1-6
CDR3 protein: CASSEVWSSYNSPLHF

V gene: TRBV19
D gene: TRBD1
J gene: TRBJ1-5
CDR3 protein: CASSIGGGQGSQPQHF

V gene: TRBV18
D gene: .
J gene: TRBJ2-1
CDR3 protein: CASSPATGGNEQFF

V gene: TRBV7-2
D gene: .
J gene: TRBJ1-5
CDR3 protein: CASSREIGPLPQHF

V gene: TRBV9
D gene: TRBD2
J gene: TRBJ2-2
CDR3 protein: CASSVGGSAVTGELFF

V gene: TRBV6-1
D gene: .
J gene: TRBJ2-3
CDR3 protein: CASSLVGVASPDTQYF

V gene: TRBV3-1
D gene: TRBD2
J gene: TRBJ2-3
CDR3 protein: CASSPLGGLAPDTQYF

V gene: TRBV6-1
D gene: TRBD2
J gene: TRBJ2-7
CDR3 protein: CASSLAPSSYEQYF

V gene: TRBV19
D gene: .
J gene: TRBJ1-2
CDR3 protein: CASSILLLGVYGYTF

V gene: TRBV6-2/TRBV6-3
D gene: .
J gene: TRBJ1-5
CDR3 protein: CASTYSGLDQPQHF

V gene: TRBV5-1
D gene: .
J gene: TRBJ1-1
CDR3 protein: CASSLILRENTEAFF

V gene: TRBV7-2
D gene: TRBD2
J gene: TRBJ2-7
CDR3 protein: CASSLVATSGIYEQYF

V gene: TRBV27
D gene: .
J gene: TRBJ1-6
CDR3 protein: CASTLSQGANSPLHF